Each of the 25 T cell receptor beta chains below was sequenced from the same sample in a study of low-dose radiotherapy and immunotherapy resistance in tumors. It was with a constant-region primer and a V-primer adapter that TCRs were amplified over around 18 PCR cycles. TCRdb itself ran the reads through MiXCR, one entry per CDR3 protein. The sample carries 40,000 to 65,000 distinct CDR3 sequences, approximately 35% recorded once. Time point of the sample: after trial treatment. The treatment: LDRT plus nivolumab, ipilimumab, low-dose cyclophosphamide and aspirin (RACIN trial). The sequences come from PBMCs, collected after low-dose radiotherapy plus immunotherapy. The receptor source for this set is a male donor with rectosigmoid adenocarcinoma.

Details on this clonotype: This is likely an artifact of a read error, given a far larger clone one base away. This rearrangement joins TRBV28 to TRBJ2-7; D is possibly TRBD2 (5 bases). TRBJ2-5 matches the DNA end more closely, so the J call is doubtful. Germline V gene lookup returns CDR1 MDHEN and CDR2 SYDVKM. This CDR3 is 15 amino acids long. The CDR3 DNA sequence: TGTGTCAGCAGTTTATGGATGGCGGGCCAAGAGACCCAGTACTTC. Residues: CVSSLWMAGQETQYF.

The chain is built from TRBV15 and TRBJ1-2; 8 bases fit TRBD1. Germline CDR1 reads LNHNV; CDR2 reads YYDKDF (reference sequence). V lost 0 bases, J lost 4 bases, and 4 bases stayed unmatched. The CDR3 extends over 15 amino acids. The CDR3 region is CATSRDQGAGYGYTF. DNA for the CDR3: TGTGCCACCAGCAGAGATCAGGGGGCAGGCTATGGCTACACCTTC. Full variable domain (outside the CDR3, taken from reference TRBV15 and TRBJ1-2): DAMVIQNPRYQVTQFGKPVTLSCSQTLNHNVMYWYQQKSSQAPKLLFHYYDKDFNNEADTPDNFQSRRPNTSFCFLDIRSPGLGDTAMYLCATSRDQGAGYGYTFGSGTRLTVV.

This clonotype has only a few counts. The CDR3 DNA is TGTGCCAGCAGTTTATCTGGGGCTAGCACAGATACGCAGTATTTT. Protein product: CASSLSGASTDTQYF. The gene calls are TRBV27 and TRBJ2-3; TRBD1 is a possible D gene (5 bases). V lost 0 bases and J 0 bases, leaving 7 bases between the germline ends. Germline loops: CDR1 MNHEY, CDR2 SMNVEV (reference sequence). The CDR3 extends over 15 amino acids.

Comment on this clonotype: Since a far larger clone is one base different, this is likely a read error. The rearrangement uses TRBV6-2 or TRBV6-3 and TRBJ2-5, with D possibly matching TRBD1 (6 bases). The DNA end is a closer match to TRBJ2-1, so the J assignment may be wrong. The CDR3 loop spans 13 amino acids. Germline-derived CDR1 and CDR2 are MNHEY and SVGEGT. The chain's CDR3 is CASSLDSLYEQFF. Written as DNA, the CDR3 is TGTGCCAGCAGCCTGGACAGCCTCTACGAGCAGTTCTTC.

This clonotype was counted once. A far larger clone is off by one base, so a read error is likely. This chain connects TRBV27 to TRBJ2-7; D gene ambiguous. Germline V gene data show CDR1 as MNHEY and CDR2 as SMNVEV (reference sequence). The CDR3 consists of 15 residues. Trimming left V 5 bases short and J 7 bases short, with 21 bases between. The CDR3 protein is CASSRPLGYYNEQYF. CDR3 nucleotide sequence: TGTGCCAGCAGTCGGCCCCTGGGGTACTACAATGAGCAGTACTTC.

This clonotype was counted at least ten times. The chain uses TRBV11-2 and TRBJ2-2, with 10 nucleotides matching TRBD2. Germline CDR1 SGHAT, CDR2 FQNNGV. This CDR3 has 14 residues. After removal of 6 bases from V and 6 bases from J, the junction contained 4 bases not matched to a gene. Written as DNA, the CDR3 is TGTGCCAGCAGTTCTCTAGCGGGAGCCGGGGAGCTGTTTTTT. This codes for CASSSLAGAGELFF.

This chain uses TRBV11-2 with TRBJ2-1; D remains unclear. Trimming took 5 bases from V and 2 from J, leaving 10 bases between them. Germline values: CDR1 SGHAT, CDR2 FQNNGV. The CDR3 is 14 amino acids. CDR3 amino acids: CASSHDTAYNEQFF. In DNA, the CDR3 is TGTGCCAGCAGCCACGACACCGCCTACAATGAGCAGTTCTTC.

This sequence joins TRBV3-1 and TRBJ1-1, with 7 bases identical to TRBD1. The CDR3 is made up of 15 amino acids. CDR1 and CDR2 (germline): LGHDT, YNNKEL (reference sequence). V trimming: 1 base; J trimming: 1 base; junction bases outside the gene matches: 3. CDR3 loop: CASSQAGQKNTEAFF. CDR3 nucleotides: TGTGCCAGCAGCCAAGCGGGACAGAAGAACACTGAAGCTTTCTTT.

This clonotype was seen a few times. A far more abundant clone sits one base away, making this likely a read error. The chain recombines TRBV6-2 or TRBV6-3 with TRBJ2-7; D is undetermined. The CDR3 runs 12 residues. V lost 6 bases and J 7 bases, leaving 13 bases between the germline ends. Germline CDR1 and CDR2: MNHEY and SVGEGT. The CDR3 sequence: CASSRQGYEQYF. CDR3 nucleotide sequence: TGTGCCAGCAGCCGACAAGGCTATGAGCAGTACTTC.

The sample holds many counts of this clonotype. V is TRBV25-1 and J is TRBJ2-2; 9 nucleotides agree with TRBD2. The length of the CDR3 is 15 residues. Germline assignment: CDR1 MGHDK and CDR2 SYGVNS. CDR3 residues: CALIIAGAPTGELFF. The CDR3 bases are TGTGCTCTCATCATAGCGGGGGCCCCAACCGGGGAGCTGTTTTTT.

This rearrangement joins TRBV5-1 to TRBJ2-2; D possibly matches TRBD1 or TRBD2 (5 bases each). Germline V CDR1 and CDR2: SGHRS, YFSETQ. The length of the CDR3 is 14 residues. V was trimmed by 5 bases and J by 6 bases, leaving 14 bases between them. The CDR3 DNA reads as TGCGCCAGCAGTAGGGACCCAACGGCCGGGGAGCTGTTTTTT. This encodes CASSRDPTAGELFF.

At least ten counts were recorded for this clonotype. The V call is TRBV15, the J call TRBJ2-2, with no clear D. Germline V gene sequence: CDR1 LNHNV, CDR2 YYDKDF (reference sequence). This CDR3 spans 15 amino acids. Trimming left V 7 bases short and J 0 bases short, with 12 bases between. CDR3 protein: CATTWGSPNTGELFF. CDR3 nucleotides: TGTGCCACCACGTGGGGATCACCGAACACCGGGGAGCTGTTTTTT.

The chain couples TRBV28 to TRBJ2-1; 12 bases are shared with TRBD2. The CDR3 contains 14 residues. Germline CDR1 reads MDHEN; CDR2 reads SYDVKM. With 5 bases clipped from V and 7 bases from J, the junction kept 3 bases outside the gene matches. In DNA, the CDR3 is TGTGCCAGCAGTCCGACTAGCGGGAGTAATGAGCAGTTCTTC. It specifies CASSPTSGSNEQFF.

This clonotype was picked up many times. The chain recombines TRBV12-3 or TRBV12-4 with TRBJ2-7; the D is unclear. Trimming removed 6 bases at V and 1 base at J, with 13 bases between. The CDR3 is 14 residues long. In nucleotides, the CDR3 is TGTGCCAGCAGCCTCGGCGCTCGGTCCTACGAGCAGTACTTC. It codes for CASSLGARSYEQYF.

This clonotype came up many times. This chain connects TRBV6-5 to TRBJ2-3, with 8 positions matching TRBD1. In germline, CDR1 is MNHEY, CDR2 SVGAGI. The CDR3 has 17 amino acids. Trimming cost V 0 bases and J 0 bases; bases outside gene matches: 5. The CDR3 sequence is CASSYSGRQGSTDTQYF. The CDR3, as DNA: TGTGCCAGCAGTTACTCTGGGCGACAGGGGAGCACAGATACGCAGTATTTT.

Concerning this clonotype itself: It differs at one base from a far larger clone, so likely a read error. The chain couples TRBV5-3 to TRBJ2-5, with no clear D. TRBV5-3 falls under the ORF class, with uncertain function. The CDR3 is made up of 15 amino acids. The CDR3 region has the DNA TGTGTCAGCAGCTCGCCGTCTGATTTACAAGAGACCCAGTACTTC. Protein sequence: CVSSSPSDLQETQYF.

The chain couples TRBV28 to TRBJ2-5; D could derive from TRBD1 or TRBD2 (5 bases each). Germline CDR1 and CDR2: MDHEN and SYDVKM. This CDR3 has 13 residues. Trimming cost V 6 bases and J 5 bases, with 13 bases left between them. The CDR3 bases are TGTGCCAGCAGGTCCTCGGGGACGGAGACCCAGTACTTC. This codes for CASRSSGTETQYF.

Points on this clonotype: This probably arose from a read error, given a far larger clone one base away. The V call is TRBV6-2 or TRBV6-3, the J call TRBJ2-1; D assignment may be TRBD1 or TRBD2 (7 bases each). Germline-derived CDR1 and CDR2 are MNHEY and SVGEGT. Trimming removed 5 bases from V and 10 bases from J, with 24 bases in between. The CDR3 has 16 residues. In DNA form, the CDR3 reads TGTGCCAGCAGTGCTGCTGCCAGGGGGGGATCCTACGAGCAGTTCTTC. As protein: CASSAAARGGSYEQFF.

This chain links TRBV4-2 with TRBJ2-7; 8 bases map to TRBD1. The length of the CDR3 is 15 residues. Unmatched junction bases numbered 4, after V lost 1 base and J lost 2 bases. The germline CDR1 and CDR2 sequences are LGHNA and YNFKEQ. The CDR3 protein is CASSQGTGYTYEQYF. DNA of the CDR3: TGTGCCAGCAGCCAAGGGACAGGGTACACCTACGAGCAGTACTTC.

The rearrangement uses TRBV2 and TRBJ1-5, with TRBD1 matching over 7 bases. V trimming: 1 base; J trimming: 2 bases; junction bases outside the gene matches: 2. There are 15 residues in the CDR3. The germline CDR1 and CDR2 sequences are SNHLY and FYNNEI. The CDR3 DNA sequence: TGTGCCAGCAGTGAAGACAGGGGTGGCAATCAGCCCCAGCATTTT. Amino acids: CASSEDRGGNQPQHF. The entire variable domain, with the rest obtained from reference TRBV2 and TRBJ1-5, is as follows: EPEVTQTPSHQVTQMGQEVILRCVPISNHLYFYWYRQILGQKVEFLVSFYNNEISEKSEIFDDQFSVERPDGSNFTLKIRSTKLEDSAMYFCASSEDRGGNQPQHFGDGTRLSIL.

This clonotype was found a few times. The chain combines TRBV10-3 with TRBJ1-5; D not resolved. The CDR3 contains 17 residues. V was shortened by 3 bases and J by 1 base, with 16 bases between the two germline ends. Per germline, CDR1 ENHRY and CDR2 SYGVKD. CDR3 nucleotide sequence: TGTGCCATCAGTGATCCTATATCCGGGGAGAGCAATCAGCCCCAGCATTTT. Protein product: CAISDPISGESNQPQHF.

V usage is TRBV6-2 or TRBV6-3 and J usage is TRBJ1-1, with D possibly matching TRBD1 (6 bases). Trimming stripped 1 base from V and 0 bases from J, with 12 bases between. Germline V gene lookup returns CDR1 MNHEY and CDR2 SVGEGT. The CDR3 sequence is 16 residues long. This CDR3 is CASSYWGGPMNTEAFF. The CDR3 nucleotides read TGTGCCAGCAGTTACTGGGGGGGGCCAATGAACACTGAAGCTTTCTTT.

This clonotype was counted many times. The V call is TRBV6-2 or TRBV6-3, the J call TRBJ2-3; TRBD2 aligns across 11 bases. After removal of 6 bases from V and 2 bases from J, the junction contained 7 bases not matched to a gene. The CDR3 totals 16 residues. Germline assignment: CDR1 MNHEY and CDR2 SVGEGT. CDR3 DNA sequence: TGTGCCAGCAGGGAGATAGCGGGGGGGCCCACAGATACGCAGTATTTT. Amino acid sequence: CASREIAGGPTDTQYF.

This clonotype was seen a handful of times. V is TRBV6-2 or TRBV6-3 and J is TRBJ2-5; D remains ambiguous. V was cut by 3 bases and J by 7 bases, with 9 bases left in between. The germline V gene encodes CDR1 MNHEY and CDR2 SVGEGT. The CDR3 has 12 amino acids. The CDR3 loop reads CASSYTDVTQYF. The CDR3 coding sequence is TGTGCCAGCAGTTATACTGATGTGACCCAGTACTTC.

This clonotype was counted many times. The V gene is TRBV6-2 or TRBV6-3, the J gene TRBJ2-1; tentatively, D is TRBD1 or TRBD2 (5 bases each). V lost 5 bases, J lost 4 bases, and 18 bases lay in between. Germline CDR1 reads MNHEY; CDR2 reads SVGEGT. The length of the CDR3 is 16 residues. The CDR3: CASSAFVSGTYNEQFF. The CDR3 region has the DNA TGTGCCAGCAGTGCTTTCGTTTCCGGGACGTACAATGAGCAGTTCTTC.